A single sample gave rise to the 16 T cell receptor beta chains below, sequenced in a study of Graves' ophthalmopathy and Graves' hyperthyroidism. Amplified material comprised TCR beta CDR3 regions derived from RNA transcripts. Scientists carried out first-round RT-PCR using HTBI primers and then a second-round multiplex PCR. TCRdb itself ran the multiplex PCR reads through MiXCR, one entry per CDR3 protein. Counted here are about 400,000 distinct CDR3 sequences, 15% to 17% occurring once; the ten biggest clones make up approximately 7%. The sequencing input was peripheral blood. These receptor sequences come from a woman aged 18-29 years with stable Graves' hyperthyroidism.

The chain has TRBV5-4 and TRBJ2-5, with D possibly matching TRBD2 (6 bases). The CDR3 spans 14 residues. Trimming left V 4 bases short and J 5 bases short, with 15 bases between. Germline V gene sequence: CDR1 SGHNT, CDR2 YYREEE (reference sequence). DNA for the CDR3: TGTGCCAGCAGCATACCCGGGAGTCGGGAGACCCAGTACTTC. Its protein product is CASSIPGSRETQYF.

There are many counts of this clonotype. V is TRBV27 and J is TRBJ2-1; 9 bases match TRBD2. Losses at the gene ends were 2 bases for V and 9 bases for J; bases not matched to a gene: 5. The CDR3 extends over 14 amino acids. CDR1 is MNHEY, CDR2 SMNVEV, per germline (reference sequence). The CDR3 spells CASSLGGGAFEQFF. The CDR3 bases are TGTGCCAGCAGTTTAGGCGGGGGGGCCTTTGAGCAGTTCTTC.

With respect to this clonotype: One base away lies a much larger clone, so this may be a sequencing read error. The CDR3 nucleotides read TGTGCCAGCAGAGAAGGGACAGGGGGCTATGGCTACACCTTC. It specifies CASREGTGGYGYTF. The chain links TRBV6-1 to TRBJ1-2, with 11 bases that match TRBD1. Germline CDR1 and CDR2: MNHNS and SASEGT. The CDR3 contains 14 residues.

There are a few counts of this clonotype. Written as DNA, the CDR3 is TGCGCCAGCAGTGACTCTTTCGGGCTAGGGACTGAAGCTTTCTTT. Protein sequence: CASSDSFGLGTEAFF. The chain couples TRBV10-1 to TRBJ1-1; D remains unclear. Germline V gene sequence: CDR1 WNHNN, CDR2 SYGVQD (reference sequence). The CDR3 is 15 residues long. V shed 3 bases and J shed 5 bases, with 16 bases lying between them.

This clonotype was counted many times. The rearrangement joins TRBV10-3 to TRBJ1-1; D is perhaps TRBD1 (5 bases). Per the germline V gene, CDR1 is ENHRY and CDR2 is SYGVKD. The CDR3 spans 13 residues. Trimming removed 6 bases from V and 4 bases from J, with 12 bases in between. In DNA form, the CDR3 reads TGTGCCATCAGGGACAAGGCCCTCACTGAAGCTTTCTTT. As protein: CAIRDKALTEAFF.

The chain has TRBV13 and TRBJ1-1, with a weak D call TRBD1 (5 bases). The germline CDR1 and CDR2 sequences are PRHDT and FYEKMQ (reference sequence). Trimming left V 5 bases short and J 1 base short, with 17 bases between. This CDR3 contains 16 residues. The DNA of the CDR3 is TGTGCCAGCAGCCAAGGGCACCCCCAGGGGAACACTGAAGCTTTCTTT. Encoded protein: CASSQGHPQGNTEAFF. Drawing the rest from reference TRBV13 and TRBJ1-1, the complete variable domain is AAGVIQSPRHLIKEKRETATLKCYPIPRHDTVYWYQQGPGQDPQFLISFYEKMQSDKGSIPDRFSAQQFSDYHSELNMSSLELGDSALYFCASSQGHPQGNTEAFFGQGTRLTVV.

This clonotype was detected many times. The rearrangement links TRBV12-3 or TRBV12-4 to TRBJ2-7; D is possibly TRBD1 (5 bases). Trimming removed 6 bases at V and 0 bases at J, with 15 bases between. The length of the CDR3 is 15 residues. The CDR3 sequence is CASSKRQNTSYEQYF. CDR3 DNA: TGTGCCAGCAGCAAACGACAGAACACCTCCTACGAGCAGTACTTC.

On this clonotype itself: This clone may be a read error of a much larger clone one base away. The rearrangement links TRBV13 to TRBJ2-7; 7 bases are shared with TRBD1. The CDR3 is 16 amino acids. CDR1 PRHDT and CDR2 FYEKMQ come from the germline V gene (reference sequence). The CDR3 spells CASSLGDSALGYGQYF. CDR3 coding DNA: TGTGCCAGCTCACTCGGGGACAGCGCCCTCGGGTACGGGCAGTACTTC.

This clonotype was detected many times. This rearrangement joins TRBV7-2 to TRBJ1-2, with 10 nucleotides matching TRBD1. Germline trimming cut 4 bases from V and 3 bases from J; bases unmatched to any gene: 2. The CDR3 is 14 amino acids. CDR1 and CDR2 (germline): SGHTA, FQGNSA. The CDR3 sequence: CASSYGTGDYGYTF. CDR3 nucleotides: TGTGCCAGCAGCTACGGGACAGGGGACTATGGCTACACCTTC. The variable domain in full, with the rest retrieved from reference TRBV7-2 and TRBJ1-2, is GAGVSQSPSNKVTEKGKDVELRCDPISGHTALYWYRQSLGQGLEFLIYFQGNSAPDKSGLPSDRFSAERTGGSVSTLTIQRTQQEDSAVYLCASSYGTGDYGYTFGSGTRLTVV.

This clonotype was counted at least ten times. The chain couples TRBV15 to TRBJ2-7; a weak D match, TRBD2 (7 bases). CDR1 is LNHNV, CDR2 YYDKDF, per germline (reference sequence). The V and J ends lost 4 bases and 9 bases respectively, with 25 bases between them. This CDR3 spans 16 amino acids. DNA of the CDR3: TGTGCCACCAGCACCCTGGGGGTGGGGGGGGGCTCGATGCAGTACTTC. Translated, it gives CATSTLGVGGGSMQYF.

This clonotype was found many times. A junction boundary mismatches the germline segment, possibly from a read error. The chain carries TRBV6-2 or TRBV6-3 and TRBJ2-4; the match to TRBD2 covers 12 bases. Germline V lookup: CDR1 MNHEY, CDR2 SVGEGT. The CDR3 contains 17 residues. The chain's CDR3 is CASSYSTASGGAGIKYF. Written as DNA, the CDR3 is TGTGCCAGCAGTTACTCGACGGCTAGCGGGGGGGCTGGCATTAAGTACTTC.

CDR3 nucleotide sequence: TGTGCCAGCAGCCGAGACAGGATAACTGGAAACACCATATATTTT. It yields the protein CASSRDRITGNTIYF. This rearrangement joins TRBV7-9 to TRBJ1-3; a possible D gene is TRBD1 (6 bases). Germline assignment: CDR1 SEHNR and CDR2 FQNEAQ (reference sequence). Trimming took 5 bases from V and 2 from J, leaving 13 bases between them. There are 15 residues in the CDR3. Combining the CDR3 with reference TRBV7-9 and TRBJ1-3 gives the whole variable domain DTGVSQNPRHKITKRGQNVTFRCDPISEHNRLYWYRQTLGQGPEFLTYFQNEAQLEKSRLLSDRFSAERPKGSFSTLEIQRTEQGDSAMYLCASSRDRITGNTIYFGEGSWLTVV.

V gene TRBV10-2 combines with J gene TRBJ2-7, with 14 bases aligning to TRBD2. The V segment lost 7 bases and the J segment 3 bases; nucleotides outside the gene matches: 8. This CDR3 has 16 residues. Germline assignment: CDR1 WSHSY and CDR2 SAAADI. This CDR3 is CASKRTSGGYNYEQYF. The CDR3 nucleotides are TGCGCCAGCAAGAGGACTAGCGGGGGGTATAACTACGAGCAGTACTTC.

This clonotype was seen many times. The J gene is TRBJ1-1, the V gene TRBV3-1; possibly TRBD1 for D (6 bases). Germline loops: CDR1 LGHDT, CDR2 YNNKEL (reference sequence). CDR3 length equals 16 residues. Deletions cut 2 bases from V and 1 base from J, with 14 bases between. Here the CDR3 reads CASSQNWGLGNTEAFF. The DNA of the CDR3 is TGTGCCAGCAGCCAAAATTGGGGGCTCGGGAACACTGAAGCTTTCTTT.

In this sample, this clonotype turned up a few times. The chain joins TRBV9 to TRBJ1-3, with D possibly matching TRBD1 (5 bases). CDR3 size: 16 residues. CDR1 and CDR2 from the germline V gene are SGDLS and YYNGEE. V lost 0 bases to trimming and J lost 6 bases, with 16 bases between them. The CDR3 spells CASSVDPGTVSNTIYF. The CDR3 DNA reads as TGTGCCAGCAGCGTAGACCCTGGGACCGTCTCAAACACCATATATTTT.

The chain is built from TRBV11-2 and TRBJ1-1; 7 nucleotides agree with TRBD1. Trimming cost V 2 bases and J 11 bases; bases outside gene matches: 5. The CDR3 contains 12 residues. The germline V gene encodes CDR1 SGHAT and CDR2 FQNNGV. CDR3 amino acids: CASSLPTGRAFF. The CDR3 nucleotides read TGTGCCAGCAGCTTACCGACAGGGCGGGCTTTCTTT.